Reported below is one T cell receptor beta chain. This specimen comes from a study of cytomegalovirus exposure and HLA in healthy donors. The CDR3 extends over 12 amino acids. Trimming took 0 bases from V and 7 from J, leaving 4 bases between them. The germline CDR1 and CDR2 sequences are LNHDA and SQIVND (reference sequence). The PCR ran on 60 Vbeta and 13 Jbeta primers. As processed by the authors: A later analysis counted around 74 million unique TCR beta chains, some 12 million shared. Assay: immunoSEQ multiplex PCR; the TCRdb copy retains only in-frame clones and omits some. The V and J calls and clone size were taken over from that table, and D and trimming were inferred from the DNA. The sample includes 150,000 to 200,000 clones, about four fifths of them seen just once.

V gene TRBV19 combines with J gene TRBJ2-1; unclear D gene. The receptor comes from a man aged 25-45 years in good health and CMV-seropositive. Source material: PBMCs. CDR3 sequence: CASSIDLNEQFF. DNA for the CDR3: TGTGCCAGTAGTATAGATCTGAATGAGCAGTTCTTC.